Detailed here is one TCR beta chain. Its antigen is not yet known. Per-nucleotide qualities are absent, and no much larger clonotype sits a single base away. Whole blood was collected in K2EDTA tubes by collaborating institutions according to the institutions' own protocols. For TCRbeta analysis, collaborators shipped samples in one of three forms: frozen whole blood, isolated PBMCs, or DNA extracted from either of those sample types. The data belong to a study of blood T cell repertoires in COVID-19 (dated by TCRdb to about 2020). Context from the whole study: The collaborator samples originated in the United States, Italy and Spain and spanned the acute and convalescent phases of COVID-19. The repertoires were released in a freely available public database intended as a resource for research on the immune response to SARS-CoV-2. The prospective study material was composed of cDNA or gDNA derived from T cells, B-cell-depleted T cells, or PBMCs. Nearly every sample came with metadata listing a de-identified subject ID, COVID-19 status, age in years and sex. Where available, HLA class I and class II types were taken from metadata supplied by the sample provider and were not determined by assay-based typing. Samples came from the ongoing ImmuneRACE study (first 160 participants) plus 1,254 subjects from 6 global collaborators. The dataset comprised deeply sampled blood TCRbeta repertoires from subjects exposed to, actively infected with, or recovered from COVID-19.

V is shortened by 0 bases, J by 7 bases, and the region joining them spans 11 bases. CDR1 SGDLS and CDR2 YYNGEE were looked up in the germline V gene. Spanning cysteine to phenylalanine, the CDR3 consists of 14 amino acids. Solely the CDR3 DNA is kept, with 42 bases framed from the first base. TCRbeta CDR3 regions were amplified from genomic DNA using the immunoSEQ Assay, a bias-controlled multiplex PCR. In the original analysis: Within the assay, amplification of reference gene primers was used to estimate how many nucleated cells each sample contained. To quantify the absolute abundance of each unique TCRbeta CDR3 rearrangement, sequence reads were collapsed and filtered. Productive Simpson clonality was computed per sample as the square root of Simpson's diversity index over productive rearrangements. The source is immuneACCESS, and TCRdb retained only in-frame sequences with V and J called. Part of the clones is not carried over; for the studies checked, unresolved V genes explain less than half of this, and the remainder is unexplained. The V and J calls and clone size come from that table; D and trimming were worked out from the DNA. In this sample the table shows under 250,000 clones, around 88% of which occur a single time. Around 1.5% of the sample goes to the ten largest clones.

Broader findings and caveats from the paper: The amount of clinical and demographic metadata varied by source and participant and was provided uncurated.

The sequence was obtained from an elderly man with acute or convalescent COVID-19. The chain links TRBV9 with TRBJ1-3, with an unclear D gene assignment. Input material: peripheral blood. Here the CDR3 is given as CASSVGEGGNTIYF. In nucleotides, the sequence is TGTGCCAGCAGCGTAGGAGAGGGAGGGAACACCATATATTTT. Extended through the reference TRBV9 and TRBJ1-3 proteins, this CDR3 yields the full variable domain: DSGVTQTPKHLITATGQRVTLRCSPRSGDLSVYWYQQSLDQGLQFLIQYYNGEERAKGNILERFSAQQFPDLHSELNLSSLELGDSALYFCASSVGEGGNTIYFGEGSWLTVV.